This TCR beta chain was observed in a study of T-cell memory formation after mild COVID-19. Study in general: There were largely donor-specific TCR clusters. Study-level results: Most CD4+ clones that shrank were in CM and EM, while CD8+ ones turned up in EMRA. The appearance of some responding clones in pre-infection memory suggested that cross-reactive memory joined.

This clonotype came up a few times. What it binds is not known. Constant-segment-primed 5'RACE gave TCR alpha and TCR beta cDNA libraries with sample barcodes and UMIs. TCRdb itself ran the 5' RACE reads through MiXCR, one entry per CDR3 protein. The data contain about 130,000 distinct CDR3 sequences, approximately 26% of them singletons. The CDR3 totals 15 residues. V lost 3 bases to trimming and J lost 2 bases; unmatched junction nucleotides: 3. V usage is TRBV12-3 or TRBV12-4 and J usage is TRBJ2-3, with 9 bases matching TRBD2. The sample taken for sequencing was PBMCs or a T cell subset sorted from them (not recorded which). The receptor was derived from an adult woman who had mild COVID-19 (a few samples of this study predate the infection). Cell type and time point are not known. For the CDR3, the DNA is TGTGCCAGCAGTTTGGCTAGCGGGGACACAGATACGCAGTATTTT. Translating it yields CASSLASGDTDTQYF.